These 15 T cell receptor beta chains were sequenced from one sample in a study of blood T cell repertoires in COVID-19. Sequencing was performed with immunoSEQ multiplex PCR; in TCRdb, only in-frame clones are kept and a portion is missing. The sample lists some 260,000 clones; around 90% were seen once. Sequenced: peripheral blood. These receptor sequences come from a human donor in a cohort sampled during active COVID-19.

This sequence joins TRBV4-2 and TRBJ2-5, with TRBD1 identical over 9 bases. Per the germline V gene, CDR1 is LGHNA and CDR2 is YNFKEQ. The CDR3 runs 17 residues. The J segment lost 6 bases and the V segment lost 0 bases, leaving 11 bases of the junction unmatched. The chain's CDR3 is CASSQDAKDRGWKTQYF. The CDR3 DNA sequence: TGTGCCAGCAGCCAAGATGCGAAGGACAGGGGATGGAAGACCCAGTACTTC.

The V call is TRBV5-4, the J call TRBJ2-5, with D perhaps TRBD2 (5 bases). V lost 0 bases, J lost 3 bases, and 9 bases lay in between. CDR1 is SGHNT and CDR2 is YYREEE in the germline V gene (reference sequence). The CDR3 consists of 14 residues. This CDR3 is CASSLVAGKETQYF. Written as DNA, the CDR3 is TGTGCCAGCAGCTTGGTCGCCGGGAAAGAGACCCAGTACTTC.

This clone was seen just once. The chain joins TRBV3-1 (or the pseudogene TRBV3-2) to TRBJ1-1; TRBD1 is a possible D gene (6 bases). This CDR3 comprises 16 residues. Trimming shortened V by 6 bases and J by 3 bases, and 20 bases separated the two germline ends. Germline V CDR1 and CDR2: LGHDT, YNNKEL (reference sequence). CDR3 nucleotides: TGTGCCAGCAGTCGATGGGGGCCGGGAGGGGACACTGAAGCTTTCTTT. It is translated as CASSRWGPGGDTEAFF.

The chain combines TRBV27 with TRBJ2-7, with TRBD2 matching over 12 bases. The CDR3 sequence is 15 residues long. Germline-derived CDR1 and CDR2 are MNHEY and SMNVEV (reference sequence). V was pared by 0 bases and J by 6 bases, with 3 bases of the junction left unmatched. CDR3 nucleotides: TGTGCCAGCAGTTTATCGGCTAGCGGGAGGGGCGAGCAGTACTTC. It codes for CASSLSASGRGEQYF.

The chain uses TRBV28 and TRBJ1-2, with 9 bases fitting TRBD1. This CDR3 is built from 16 residues. Per germline, CDR1 MDHEN and CDR2 SYDVKM. Trimming cost V 6 bases and J 4 bases; bases outside gene matches: 12. The CDR3 DNA follows: TGTGCCAGCAGCCCCCTCCGTACAGGGGGCCTCTATGGCTACACCTTC. Translated, it gives CASSPLRTGGLYGYTF.

This clone has only a few counts. The chain carries TRBV3-1 (or the pseudogene TRBV3-2) and TRBJ1-2; TRBD1 matches at 7 bases. The CDR3 consists of 15 residues. V was clipped by 0 bases and J by 4 bases; unmatched bases: 5. CDR1 and CDR2 (germline): LGHDT, YNNKEL (reference sequence). The CDR3 DNA reads as TGTGCCAGCAGCCAAGACCCGACAGGGAGCTATGGCTACACCTTC. Translation: CASSQDPTGSYGYTF.

The rearrangement uses TRBV10-1 and TRBJ1-5, with TRBD1 as a possible D gene (6 bases). Looked up from germline, CDR1 is WNHNN and CDR2 is SYGVQD (reference sequence). Trimming took 6 bases from V and 2 from J, leaving 20 bases between them. The CDR3 length is 17 residues. The CDR3 sequence: CASRRFAGGRGNQPQHF. Here the CDR3 DNA reads TGCGCCAGCAGAAGATTTGCGGGGGGCAGAGGCAATCAGCCCCAGCATTTT.

This chain links TRBV20-1 with TRBJ1-5; D not certain. The CDR3 consists of 13 residues. The V and J ends lost 3 bases and 8 bases respectively, with 14 bases between them. Per germline, CDR1 DFQATT and CDR2 SNEGSKA (reference sequence). The CDR3 protein is CSASSGEREPQHF. DNA of the CDR3: TGCAGTGCTAGTTCCGGGGAGAGGGAGCCCCAGCATTTT.

The chain recombines TRBV19 with TRBJ2-1; 16 positions agree with TRBD2. With 10 bases clipped from V and 3 bases from J, the junction kept 9 bases outside the gene matches. The germline V gene has CDR1 LNHDA and CDR2 SQIVND (reference sequence). CDR3 length equals 17 residues. CDR3 sequence (DNA): TGTGCCACCTCCGGGACTAGCGGGAGGGCTTTCTACAATGAGCAGTTCTTC. Translated, it gives CATSGTSGRAFYNEQFF.

This rearrangement joins TRBV5-4 to TRBJ1-1, with 8 positions matching TRBD1. In germline, CDR1 is SGHNT, CDR2 YYREEE (reference sequence). The CDR3 runs to 14 residues. Trimming cost V 2 bases and J 6 bases; bases outside gene matches: 6. The CDR3 region is CASSLRTGRAEAFF. In DNA form, the CDR3 reads TGTGCCAGCAGCTTAAGGACAGGGCGTGCTGAAGCTTTCTTT. The full variable domain, completed using reference TRBV5-4 and TRBJ1-1, is ETGVTQSPTHLIKTRGQQVTLRCSSQSGHNTVSWYQQALGQGPQFIFQYYREEENGRGNFPPRFSGLQFPNYSSELNVNALELDDSALYLCASSLRTGRAEAFFGQGTRLTVV.

The rearrangement joins TRBV18 to TRBJ2-2; TRBD1 matches at 9 bases. Germline-derived CDR1 and CDR2 are KGHSH and LQKENI. The CDR3 is 14 residues long. The J segment lost 6 bases and the V segment lost 6 bases, leaving 5 bases of the junction unmatched. The CDR3 bases are TGTGCCAGCTCTCGGGACAGGGATTCCGGGGAGCTGTTTTTT. Protein product: CASSRDRDSGELFF. The full variable domain, in which reference TRBV18 and TRBJ2-2 provide the parts outside the CDR3, is NAGVMQNPRHLVRRRGQEARLRCSPMKGHSHVYWYRQLPEEGLKFMVYLQKENIIDESGMPKERFSAEFPKEGPSILRIQQVVRGDSAAYFCASSRDRDSGELFFGEGSRLTVL.

J is TRBJ1-5 and V is TRBV23-1; D gene uncertain. TRBV23-1 is recorded as an ORF, its role being uncertain. The V end was cut by 0 bases, the J end by 3 bases, with 15 bases between. This CDR3 has 17 amino acids. The CDR3 loop reads CASSQSGSFIANQPQHF. The DNA for the CDR3 is TGCGCCAGCAGTCAATCCGGGAGCTTTATAGCCAATCAGCCCCAGCATTTT.

The table lists this clone with a count of one. The chain couples TRBV19 to TRBJ2-7, with 12 bases matching TRBD2. V shed 1 base, J shed 4 bases, and the junction held 2 bases outside the gene matches. CDR1 and CDR2 (germline): LNHDA, SQIVND (reference sequence). The CDR3 length is 15 residues. CDR3 protein: CASSIAGTSGYEQYF. In nucleotides, the CDR3 is TGTGCCAGTAGTATAGCTGGGACTAGCGGGTACGAGCAGTACTTC.

V is TRBV10-3 and J is TRBJ2-7, with 9 bases matching TRBD1. The V segment lost 6 bases and the J segment 6 bases; nucleotides outside the gene matches: 9. This CDR3 has 14 residues. Per the germline V gene, CDR1 is ENHRY and CDR2 is SYGVKD. The CDR3 reads CAISGTGRAAEQYF. Here the CDR3 DNA reads TGTGCCATCAGCGGGACAGGGAGAGCGGCCGAGCAGTACTTC.

The chain employs TRBV14 and TRBJ1-1; perhaps TRBD1 as D (6 bases). With 3 bases removed from V and 4 bases from J, the gap between germline ends came to 12 bases. Germline V CDR1 and CDR2: SGHDN, FVKESK. This CDR3 is 14 amino acids long. In DNA form, the CDR3 reads TGTGCCAGCAGCCAGATCAGGGGTGGCACTGAAGCTTTCTTT. Protein: CASSQIRGGTEAFF.